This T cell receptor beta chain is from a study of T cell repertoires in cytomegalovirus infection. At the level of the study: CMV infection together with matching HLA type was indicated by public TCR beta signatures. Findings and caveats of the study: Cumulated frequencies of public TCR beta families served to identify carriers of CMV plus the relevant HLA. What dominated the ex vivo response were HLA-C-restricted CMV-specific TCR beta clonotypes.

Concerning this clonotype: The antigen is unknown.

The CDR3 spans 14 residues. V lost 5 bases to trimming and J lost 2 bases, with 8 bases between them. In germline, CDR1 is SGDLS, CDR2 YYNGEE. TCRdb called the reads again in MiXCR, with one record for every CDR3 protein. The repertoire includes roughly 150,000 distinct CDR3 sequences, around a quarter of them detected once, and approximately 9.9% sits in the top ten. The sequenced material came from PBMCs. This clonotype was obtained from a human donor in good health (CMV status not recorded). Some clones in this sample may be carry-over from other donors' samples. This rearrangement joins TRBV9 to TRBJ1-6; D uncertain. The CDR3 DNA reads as TGTGCCAGCAGTGCAGCTACCTATAATTCACCCCTCCACTTT. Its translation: CASSAATYNSPLHF.